This T cell receptor beta chain stems from a study of control samples from healthy donors and cancer patients. Trimming shortened V by 6 bases and J by 4 bases, and 18 bases separated the two germline ends. From germline, CDR1 is MGHRA and CDR2 YSYEKL. CDR3 size: 15 residues. Sequencing used immunoSEQ multiplex PCR; TCRdb keeps in-frame clones, though not all of them. The sample records 150,000 or so clones, roughly nine tenths being singletons. The clonotype originates from a woman aged 30 to 39 in good health. Sequencing used blood. The chain recombines TRBV4-1 with TRBJ1-1; TRBD1 might be the D (6 bases). The CDR3 region is CASRRGGASSTEAFF. The CDR3 DNA is TGCGCCAGCAGACGAGGGGGGGCATCGAGCACTGAAGCTTTCTTT.